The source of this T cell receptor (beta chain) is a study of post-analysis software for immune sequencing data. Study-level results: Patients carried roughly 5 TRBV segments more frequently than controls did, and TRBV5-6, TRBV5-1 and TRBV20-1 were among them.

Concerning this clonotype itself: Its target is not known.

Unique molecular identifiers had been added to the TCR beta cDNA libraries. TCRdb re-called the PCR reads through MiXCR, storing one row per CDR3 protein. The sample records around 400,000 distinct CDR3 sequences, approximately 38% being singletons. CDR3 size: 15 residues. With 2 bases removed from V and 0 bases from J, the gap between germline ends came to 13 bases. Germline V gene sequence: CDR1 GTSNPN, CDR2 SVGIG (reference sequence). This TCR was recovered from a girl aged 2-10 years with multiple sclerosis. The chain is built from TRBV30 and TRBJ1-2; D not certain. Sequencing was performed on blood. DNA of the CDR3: TGTGCCTGGAGTCCCATCGACGGGGCTAACTATGGCTACACCTTC. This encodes CAWSPIDGANYGYTF. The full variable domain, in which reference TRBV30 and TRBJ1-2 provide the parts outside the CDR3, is SQTIHQWPATLVQPVGSPLSLECTVEGTSNPNLYWYRQAAGRGLQLLFYSVGIGQISSEVPQNLSASRPQDRQFILSSKKLLLSDSGFYLCAWSPIDGANYGYTFGSGTRLTVV.